This is a list of T cell receptor beta chains from one sample in a study of vaccination and CD4 T cells after COVID-19. One entry per CDR3 protein, called by TCRdb with MiXCR from the PCR reads. The sample holds approximately 11,000 distinct CDR3 sequences, 64% seen once. Their antigens remain unidentified. Sequencing was done on a sample of CD4+ T cells from blood, cultured in vitro. The receptors originated from a human donor who had recovered from COVID-19. Both conserved end residues are part of each CDR3. D genes are given only for firm matches. The size entry is marked missing in some rows and otherwise reads once, few, many or a size class.

clone size: -; D gene: -; CDR3 length: 13; J gene: TRBJ2-5; V gene: TRBV10-3; CDR3 protein: CAISESLGLTQYF; CDR3 DNA: TGTGCCATCAGTGAGTCGCTCGGCTTGACCCAGTACTTC
clone size: -; D gene: -; CDR3 length: 13; J gene: TRBJ1-5; V gene: TRBV2; CDR3 protein: CASSPDGDQPQHF; CDR3 DNA: TGTGCCAGCAGCCCCGACGGAGATCAGCCCCAGCATTTT
clone size: -; D gene: -; CDR3 length: 11; J gene: TRBJ1-2; V gene: TRBV19; CDR3 protein: CASTKNSGPTF; CDR3 DNA: TGTGCCAGTACCAAAAACTCAGGCCCCACCTTC
clone size: -; D gene: -; CDR3 length: 14; J gene: TRBJ1-2; V gene: TRBV7-8; CDR3 protein: CASSLLKGNYGYTF; CDR3 DNA: TGTGCCAGCAGCTTACTCAAGGGGAACTATGGCTACACCTTC
clone size: -; D gene: -; CDR3 length: 15; J gene: TRBJ1-5; V gene: TRBV20-1; CDR3 protein: CSAGAGGAANQPQHF; CDR3 DNA: TGCAGTGCTGGGGCGGGGGGGGCCGCAAATCAGCCCCAGCATTTT
clone size: -; D gene: TRBD1; CDR3 length: 14; J gene: TRBJ1-6; V gene: TRBV6-2/TRBV6-3; CDR3 protein: CASSPGQGISPLHF; CDR3 DNA: TGTGCCAGCAGTCCCGGACAGGGGATTTCACCCCTCCACTTT
clone size: -; D gene: -; CDR3 length: 14; J gene: TRBJ2-3; V gene: TRBV19; CDR3 protein: CASSAQRSTDTQYF; CDR3 DNA: TGTGCCAGTAGTGCCCAGCGGAGCACAGATACGCAGTATTTT
clone size: few; D gene: TRBD1; CDR3 length: 14; J gene: TRBJ1-1; V gene: TRBV19; CDR3 protein: CASSRTGGIGEAFF; CDR3 DNA: TGTGCCAGTAGTAGGACAGGGGGCATTGGTGAAGCTTTCTTT
clone size: -; D gene: -; CDR3 length: 18; J gene: TRBJ1-5; V gene: TRBV15; CDR3 protein: CATSRGIHKTGGNQPQHF; CDR3 DNA: TGTGCCACCAGCAGAGGAATTCACAAGACAGGAGGCAATCAGCCCCAGCATTTT
clone size: -; D gene: -; CDR3 length: 13; J gene: TRBJ1-1; V gene: TRBV6-1; CDR3 protein: CASSLNKNTEAFF; CDR3 DNA: TGTGCCAGCAGTCTAAATAAGAACACTGAAGCTTTCTTT
clone size: -; D gene: -; CDR3 length: 11; J gene: TRBJ2-3; V gene: TRBV7-9; CDR3 protein: CASSFQVTQYF; CDR3 DNA: TGTGCCAGCAGCTTCCAGGTTACGCAGTATTTT
clone size: -; D gene: TRBD2; CDR3 length: 16; J gene: TRBJ2-3; V gene: TRBV10-1; CDR3 protein: CASSGFLGLASDTQYF; CDR3 DNA: TGCGCCAGCAGTGGATTCTTGGGACTAGCGTCAGATACGCAGTATTTT
clone size: few; D gene: -; CDR3 length: 15; J gene: TRBJ1-1; V gene: TRBV7-9; CDR3 protein: CASSSTVFEGTEAFF; CDR3 DNA: TGTGCCAGCAGCTCAACGGTCTTTGAGGGGACTGAAGCTTTCTTT
clone size: -; D gene: -; CDR3 length: 19; J gene: TRBJ2-1; V gene: TRBV24-1; CDR3 protein: CATSDPTPQGRRDYNEQFF; CDR3 DNA: TGTGCCACCAGTGACCCAACACCACAGGGACGGAGGGACTACAATGAGCAGTTCTTC
clone size: -; D gene: -; CDR3 length: 14; J gene: TRBJ2-7; V gene: TRBV20-1; CDR3 protein: CSAQPDRGTYEQYF; CDR3 DNA: TGCAGTGCTCAGCCGGACAGAGGGACCTACGAGCAGTACTTC
clone size: -; D gene: -; CDR3 length: 13; J gene: TRBJ2-2; V gene: TRBV30; CDR3 protein: CAFARTPTGELFF; CDR3 DNA: TGTGCCTTCGCTAGGACACCCACCGGGGAGCTGTTTTTT
clone size: few; D gene: -; CDR3 length: 11; J gene: TRBJ2-5; V gene: TRBV20-1; CDR3 protein: CSGADQETQYF; CDR3 DNA: TGCAGTGGCGCAGACCAAGAGACCCAGTACTTC
clone size: -; D gene: -; CDR3 length: 13; J gene: TRBJ1-2; V gene: TRBV19; CDR3 protein: CASSSGPWGGYTF; CDR3 DNA: TGTGCCAGTAGTTCCGGGCCCTGGGGTGGCTACACCTTC
clone size: few; D gene: TRBD2; CDR3 length: 15; J gene: TRBJ2-2; V gene: TRBV20-1; CDR3 protein: CSARWLAGGVGELFF; CDR3 DNA: TGCAGTGCTAGGTGGCTAGCGGGGGGCGTGGGGGAGCTGTTTTTT
clone size: -; D gene: TRBD1; CDR3 length: 14; J gene: TRBJ2-1; V gene: TRBV28; CDR3 protein: CASSLPGTGGARFF; CDR3 DNA: TGTGCCAGCAGTCTACCTGGGACAGGGGGCGCGAGGTTCTTC
clone size: -; D gene: TRBD1; CDR3 length: 16; J gene: TRBJ1-2; V gene: TRBV27; CDR3 protein: CASSPTAGQGSYGYTF; CDR3 DNA: TGTGCCAGCAGTCCCACTGCAGGACAGGGAAGCTATGGCTACACCTTC
clone size: few; D gene: -; CDR3 length: 15; J gene: TRBJ1-3; V gene: TRBV7-2; CDR3 protein: CASSTGPSSGNTIYF; CDR3 DNA: TGTGCCAGCAGCACAGGACCGAGCTCTGGAAACACCATATATTTT
clone size: -; D gene: -; CDR3 length: 14; J gene: TRBJ1-1; V gene: TRBV20-1; CDR3 protein: CSARDGTHITEAFF; CDR3 DNA: TGCAGTGCTAGAGATGGGACACACATCACTGAAGCTTTCTTT
clone size: -; D gene: -; CDR3 length: 18; J gene: TRBJ2-2; V gene: TRBV10-1; CDR3 protein: CASSEGNLGGPNTGELFF; CDR3 DNA: TGCGCCAGCAGTGAGGGTAATCTAGGGGGGCCGAACACCGGGGAGCTGTTTTTT